This T cell receptor (beta chain) was found in a study of blood T cell repertoires in COVID-19. Study-wide background: Material from acute and convalescent COVID-19 was sourced from the United States, Italy and Spain. Sources were T cells, B-cell-depleted T cells, or PBMCs; the material itself was cDNA or gDNA.

Trimming removed 4 bases at V and 17 bases at J, with 12 bases between. Germline V gives CDR1 MDHEN, CDR2 SYDVKM. The length of the CDR3 is 11 residues. Per the authors' pipeline: Reference gene primers were amplified, and this amplification served to estimate nucleated cell counts. Method: immunoSEQ multiplex PCR; TCRdb's copy keeps in-frame clones and lacks some. Clone size and V and J calls were adopted from that table, with D and trimming inferred from the DNA. The profile shows a few hundred thousand clones, about 91% of them singletons. The chain carries TRBV28 and TRBJ1-6; D may be TRBD1 (6 bases). Sequencing was done on a sample of peripheral blood. The sequence derives from a woman aged 60-75 years with acute or convalescent COVID-19. The DNA for the CDR3 is TGTGCCAGCAGTTCGGGGGGGCGCGTCCACTTT. It codes for CASSSGGRVHF.